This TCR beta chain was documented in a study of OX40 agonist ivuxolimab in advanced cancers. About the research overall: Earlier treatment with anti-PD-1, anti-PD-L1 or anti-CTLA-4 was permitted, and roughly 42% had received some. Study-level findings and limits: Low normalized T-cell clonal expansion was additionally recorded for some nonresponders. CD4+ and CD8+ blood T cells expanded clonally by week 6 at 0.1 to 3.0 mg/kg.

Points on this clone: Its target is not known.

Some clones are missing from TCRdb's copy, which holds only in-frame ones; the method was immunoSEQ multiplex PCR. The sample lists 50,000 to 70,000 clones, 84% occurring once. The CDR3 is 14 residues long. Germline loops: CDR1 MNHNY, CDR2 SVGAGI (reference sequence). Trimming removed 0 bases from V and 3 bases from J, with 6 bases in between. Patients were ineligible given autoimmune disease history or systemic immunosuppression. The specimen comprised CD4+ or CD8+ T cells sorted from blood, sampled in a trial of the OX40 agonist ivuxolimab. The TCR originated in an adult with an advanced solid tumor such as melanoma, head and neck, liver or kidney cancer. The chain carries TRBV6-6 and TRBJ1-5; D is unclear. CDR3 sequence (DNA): TGTGCCAGCAGTTACTCAGGACTCAATCAGCCCCAGCATTTT. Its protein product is CASSYSGLNQPQHF.